This T cell receptor beta chain originates from a study of T cell responses to AZD1222 COVID-19 vaccine. The CDR3 runs 15 residues. Trimming removed 0 bases from V and 1 base from J, with 9 bases in between. Germline V gene lookup returns CDR1 MNHNS and CDR2 SASEGT. As concerns this clone: As yet, its antigen is unknown.

Findings and caveats of the study: Mapped onto spike, vaccine-associated CD4 TCRs spanned it and were dominant at 160-218 and 743-854. In the spike-specific TCR repertoire, nearly half reportedly target unmutated variant regions. Repertoires were sampled only after the peak T cell response.

This table comes from immunoSEQ multiplex PCR, and its TCRdb copy is limited to in-frame clones, with some not included. The sample holds 90,000 to 130,000 clones, about 85% seen once. The rearrangement links TRBV6-1 to TRBJ1-1, with D unclear. The receptor was isolated from an adult in good health. Sequenced material: peripheral blood, taken on day 0 of AZD1222 vaccination. The CDR3 DNA reads TGTGCCAGCAGTGAAGCACCGACTTCGAACACTGAAGCTTTCTTT. Encoded protein: CASSEAPTSNTEAFF.